The clone carrying this T cell receptor beta chain was counted only a few times. Other DNA sequences from this sample encode an identical CDR3 as well. As processed by the authors: Estimation of nucleated cell counts relied on the amplification of reference gene primers. Libraries were prepared by immunoSEQ multiplex PCR; TCRdb keeps only in-frame clonotypes and omits some of them. The DNA gave D and trimming, while V, J and clone size come from that table. The sample holds 140,000 to 150,000 clones, about 85% seen once. The data derive from a study of blood T cell repertoires in COVID-19. Study information: Spain, Italy and the United States supplied samples that represented acute and convalescent COVID-19. Sources were T cells, B-cell-depleted T cells, or PBMCs; the material itself was cDNA or gDNA.

CDR1 is SQVTM, CDR2 ANQGSEA, per germline. This CDR3 is built from 12 residues. V was pared by 7 bases and J by 2 bases, with 11 bases between. The sequenced sample was peripheral blood. This clonotype originated in a human donor with acute or convalescent COVID-19. The donor label of this sample is uncertain. The chain recombines TRBV29-1 with TRBJ1-1; tentative D call: TRBD1 (5 bases). In DNA form, the CDR3 reads TGCAGCGGGGGTAGGGGAAACACTGAAGCTTTCTTT. This gives the protein CSGGRGNTEAFF. The variable domain in full, completed from reference TRBV29-1 and TRBJ1-1, reads SAVISQKPSRDICQRGTSLTIQCQVDSQVTMMFWYRQQPGQSLTLIATANQGSEATYESGFVIDKFPISRPNLTFSTLTVSNMSPEDSSIYLCSGGRGNTEAFFGQGTRLTVV.